The clone carrying this T cell receptor beta chain has more than one count but fewer than ten. The antigen remains undetermined. The sample originates from a study of cytomegalovirus exposure and HLA in healthy donors. Findings and caveats of the study: A later analysis reportedly found fewer N-insertions in an Asian-associated ancestry cluster than the approximately 670-donor mean.

Healthy bone marrow donors made up the donor group. Germline CDR1 SNHLY, CDR2 FYNNEI. The CDR3 loop spans 14 amino acids. V lost 4 bases and J 8 bases, leaving 17 bases between the germline ends. The PCR used 60 Vbeta and 13 Jbeta primers. Some clones are missing from TCRdb's copy, which holds only in-frame ones; the method was immunoSEQ multiplex PCR. The sample lists 170,000 or so clones, around three quarters occurring once. Sample: PBMCs. J is TRBJ1-2 and V is TRBV2; a possible D gene is TRBD1 (5 bases). This clonotype was sampled from a woman aged 50 to 60 in good health and CMV-seropositive. CDR3 residues: CASSAGTLGEGYTF. Here the CDR3 DNA reads TGTGCCAGCAGTGCTGGGACTCTGGGAGAAGGCTACACCTTC.